These 21 T cell receptor beta chains were all obtained from the same sample, sequenced in a study of shared clonotypes between healthy human individuals. Sequencing used immunoSEQ multiplex PCR; TCRdb keeps in-frame clones, though not all of them. The data hold 2 million to 2.5 million clones, with under 95% observed a single time. The source material was naive CD4+ T cells from PBMCs. The subset was: CD45RA+ positively selected. Receptors originate from a man in his late teens or twenties in good health. Some clones in this sample may be carry-over from other donors' samples.

The CDR3 sequence is CASTRTGTSTDTQYF. The CDR3 region has the DNA TGTGCCAGCACAAGAACGGGTACCAGCACAGATACGCAGTATTTT. The chain is built from TRBV5-8 and TRBJ2-3, with D hard to call. The length of the CDR3 is 15 residues. Trimming took 6 bases from V and 0 from J, leaving 14 bases between them. Germline V CDR1 and CDR2: SGHTS, YDEGEE.

The CDR3 DNA follows: TGCGCCAGCAGCCCGAGAGGGACAGGGACCTACGAGCAGTACTTC. Translation gives CASSPRGTGTYEQYF. The genes are TRBV5-1 and TRBJ2-7, with 9 bases that match TRBD1. Germline CDR1 SGHRS, CDR2 YFSETQ. J was trimmed by 2 bases and V by 4 bases; bases with no gene match: 7. The CDR3 contains 15 residues.

The chain joins TRBV19 to TRBJ1-5; D possibly corresponds to TRBD1 (6 bases). The CDR3 extends over 15 amino acids. Trimming pared 7 bases from V and 3 bases from J, leaving 16 bases between. Per germline, CDR1 LNHDA and CDR2 SQIVND (reference sequence). CDR3 DNA: TGTGCCAGTACATATCGGGGGGGCTCCAATCAGCCCCAGCATTTT. Translating gives CASTYRGGSNQPQHF.

The chain is built from TRBV5-4 and TRBJ2-2; 11 positions agree with TRBD2. Germline V gene lookup returns CDR1 SGHNT and CDR2 YYREEE (reference sequence). The junction had 5 bases not matched to a gene; V was cut back by 4 bases and J by 6 bases. CDR3 length equals 15 residues. The CDR3 region has the DNA TGTGCCAGCAGCCCACTAGCGGGAGCTGCCGGGGAGCTGTTTTTT. Protein: CASSPLAGAAGELFF.

The chain links TRBV29-1 to TRBJ2-3; D not certain. From germline, CDR1 is SQVTM and CDR2 ANQGSEA. CDR3 length: 15 amino acids. Trimming removed 5 bases from V and 0 bases from J, with 15 bases in between. The CDR3 here is CSVPAKTRSTDTQYF. CDR3 sequence (DNA): TGCAGCGTTCCTGCTAAAACCCGGAGCACAGATACGCAGTATTTT.

The V gene is TRBV2, the J gene TRBJ2-1; no firm D call. This CDR3 comprises 11 residues. CDR1 is SNHLY and CDR2 is FYNNEI in the germline V gene. Trimming shortened V by 11 bases and J by 0 bases, and 5 bases separated the two germline ends. Here the CDR3 DNA reads TGTGCCCGAAGCTCCTACAATGAGCAGTTCTTC. Its protein is CARSSYNEQFF.

This chain links TRBV14 with TRBJ1-4; no firm D call. The CDR3 runs 18 residues. CDR1 and CDR2 (germline): SGHDN, FVKESK. Trimming left V 2 bases short and J 5 bases short, with 21 bases between. The CDR3 DNA follows: TGTGCCAGCAGCCAAAGACGATCATTCCCGAGGGAGAATGAAAAACTGTTTTTT. Translated: CASSQRRSFPRENEKLFF.

The rearrangement uses TRBV28 and TRBJ2-1, with 8 bases identical to TRBD1. Germline V CDR1 and CDR2: MDHEN, SYDVKM. The CDR3 spans 16 residues. Trimming cost V 3 bases and J 6 bases; bases outside gene matches: 10. The CDR3 DNA reads as TGTGCCAGCAGTTTTCTAGGACAGGGCACGTCCAATGAGCAGTTCTTC. It specifies CASSFLGQGTSNEQFF.

The chain is built from TRBV28 and TRBJ1-3; TRBD1 matches at 8 bases. The junction had 15 bases not matched to a gene; V was cut back by 8 bases and J by 3 bases. The CDR3 has 17 residues. Germline V gives CDR1 MDHEN, CDR2 SYDVKM. Here the CDR3 reads CASGQGAVLGGGNTIYF. The CDR3 nucleotides read TGTGCCAGCGGTCAGGGGGCTGTGCTGGGTGGTGGAAACACCATATATTTT.

This clone has only one observation. The chain employs TRBV7-2 and TRBJ2-2; D not resolved. CDR1 is SGHTA and CDR2 is FQGNSA in the germline V gene. The ends were cut back, 2 bases at V and 4 bases at J, with 17 bases in the middle. This CDR3 has 17 amino acids. The DNA for the CDR3 is TGTGCCAGCAGCTTAAGAGTTGGGGATATGGGCACCGGGGAGCTGTTTTTT. It is translated as CASSLRVGDMGTGELFF. Full variable domain (rest looked up from reference TRBV7-2 and TRBJ2-2): GAGVSQSPSNKVTEKGKDVELRCDPISGHTALYWYRQSLGQGLEFLIYFQGNSAPDKSGLPSDRFSAERTGGSVSTLTIQRTQQEDSAVYLCASSLRVGDMGTGELFFGEGSRLTVL.

This clone was seen just once. This rearrangement joins TRBV2 to TRBJ1-5; D unclear. The CDR3 contains 14 residues. In germline, CDR1 is SNHLY, CDR2 FYNNEI. The germline V and J ends were trimmed by 3 bases and 3 bases, with 9 bases remaining between them. The CDR3 is CASSERVTNQPQHF. The CDR3 DNA follows: TGTGCCAGCAGTGAGCGTGTTACCAATCAGCCCCAGCATTTT.

This clone was observed a single time. CDR3 DNA: TGTGCCAGCAACCGAGACAGGGGTCGAGGCGAGCAGTTCTTC. This gives the protein CASNRDRGRGEQFF. The chain is built from TRBV2 and TRBJ2-1, with 8 bases identical to TRBD1. Germline assignment: CDR1 SNHLY and CDR2 FYNNEI. Losses at the gene ends were 7 bases for V and 10 bases for J; bases not matched to a gene: 12. The CDR3 consists of 14 residues. The variable domain in full, with the rest retrieved from reference TRBV2 and TRBJ2-1, is EPEVTQTPSHQVTQMGQEVILRCVPISNHLYFYWYRQILGQKVEFLVSFYNNEISEKSEIFDDQFSVERPDGSNFTLKIRSTKLEDSAMYFCASNRDRGRGEQFFGPGTRLTVL.

The chain recombines TRBV18 with TRBJ1-2; TRBD1 might be the D (6 bases). The CDR3 is made up of 16 amino acids. Trimming left V 2 bases short and J 7 bases short, with 20 bases between. Looked up from germline, CDR1 is KGHSH and CDR2 is LQKENI. The CDR3 DNA sequence: TGTGCCAGCTCACCAAACGCGGGGGGCGAAGAGGCTGGCTACACCTTC. Residues: CASSPNAGGEEAGYTF.

V and J are TRBV4-2 and TRBJ2-1; 8 bases are a match to TRBD2. The CDR3 is 16 amino acids. V lost 4 bases, J lost 2 bases, and 7 bases stayed unmatched. CDR1 LGHNA and CDR2 YNFKEQ come from the germline V gene. This chain's CDR3 is CASSPQTSEPYNEQFF. CDR3 bases: TGTGCCAGCAGCCCACAGACTAGCGAGCCCTACAATGAGCAGTTCTTC.

This clone was seen a handful of times. V gene TRBV2 combines with J gene TRBJ1-4, with TRBD1 matching over 8 bases. Trimming at V came to 6 bases and at J to 4 bases, leaving 4 bases not matched to a gene. CDR1 and CDR2 (germline): SNHLY, FYNNEI. The CDR3 spans 14 residues. The DNA of the CDR3 is TGTGCCAGCAGGCGGACAGGGTTTAATGAAAAACTGTTTTTT. Translated, it gives CASRRTGFNEKLFF.

The V call is TRBV28, the J call TRBJ1-1; D not resolved. Trimming left V 6 bases short and J 5 bases short, with 13 bases between. This CDR3 has 13 residues. Germline CDR1 is MDHEN and CDR2 is SYDVKM. The CDR3 region has the DNA TGTGCCAGCAGACGCCCCTTTAAAACTGAAGCTTTCTTT. Translated: CASRRPFKTEAFF.

The chain employs TRBV11-2 and TRBJ2-4; no definite D call. Germline V gene lookup returns CDR1 SGHAT and CDR2 FQNNGV. V was pared by 5 bases and J by 0 bases, with 11 bases between. The CDR3 is 15 residues long. CDR3 residues: CASSPSALAKNIQYF. As DNA, the CDR3 is TGTGCCAGCAGCCCGAGCGCCTTAGCCAAAAACATTCAGTACTTC.

In DNA form, the CDR3 reads TGTGCCAGTAGTGCTCCGGGACAGGGGACTTCAATAGCCAAAAACATTCAGTACTTC. This translates into CASSAPGQGTSIAKNIQYF. This chain joins TRBV19 and TRBJ2-4, with 10 bases matching TRBD1. The CDR3 covers 19 residues. Germline lookup yields CDR1 LNHDA and CDR2 SQIVND (reference sequence). V shed 5 bases, J shed 0 bases, and the junction held 13 bases outside the gene matches.

This chain connects TRBV7-2 to TRBJ2-7; 13 nucleotides align to TRBD2. The junction had 5 bases not matched to a gene; V was cut back by 5 bases and J by 4 bases. CDR1 is SGHTA and CDR2 is FQGNSA in the germline V gene. CDR3 length equals 15 residues. The CDR3 sequence is CASSTRTSGSYEQYF. CDR3 in DNA: TGTGCCAGCAGCACCCGGACTAGCGGGAGTTACGAGCAGTACTTC.

This clone was seen just once. This chain joins TRBV6-6 and TRBJ1-1; D gene uncertain. The CDR3 runs 16 residues. With 0 bases removed from V and 4 bases from J, the gap between germline ends came to 15 bases. Germline CDR1 is MNHNY and CDR2 is SVGAGI (reference sequence). In DNA form, the CDR3 reads TGTGCCAGCAGTTACTCGGTAGTGGGATGGGGCACTGAAGCTTTCTTT. This encodes CASSYSVVGWGTEAFF.

The genes are TRBV19 and TRBJ2-1; the D call may be TRBD1 or TRBD2 (5 bases each). This CDR3 comprises 19 residues. Germline lookup yields CDR1 LNHDA and CDR2 SQIVND (reference sequence). V lost 4 bases, J lost 1 base, and 23 bases lay in between. The CDR3 nucleotides are TGTGCCAGTAGTACCCGTGACGTGGTGGGGGTAGTATCCTACAATGAGCAGTTCTTC. Translating it yields CASSTRDVVGVVSYNEQFF.